The 15 T cell receptor beta chains below were found in one sample sequenced in a study of T cell responses to AZD1222 COVID-19 vaccine. Clones were read by immunoSEQ multiplex PCR, and TCRdb kept only the in-frame ones, dropping some. The sample holds tens of thousands of clones; less than 95% are singletons and the top ten take 25% to 30%. Specimen: peripheral blood, collected 28 days after the second AZD1222 dose. The receptor set was obtained from an adult who received the AZD1222 COVID-19 vaccine.

This chain joins TRBV28 and TRBJ1-2; 8 nucleotides align to TRBD1. The J segment lost 2 bases and the V segment lost 7 bases, leaving 12 bases of the junction unmatched. The CDR3 spans 16 residues. In germline, CDR1 is MDHEN, CDR2 SYDVKM. In nucleotides, the CDR3 is TGTGCCAGCACCCCCGGTGGGACAGGTGGAAACTATGGCTACACCTTC. Translating gives CASTPGGTGGNYGYTF.

The chain uses TRBV16 and TRBJ1-4; unclear D gene. V lost 4 bases and J 8 bases, leaving 23 bases between the germline ends. The CDR3 has 17 residues. Germline values: CDR1 KGHSY, CDR2 FQNENV. Here the CDR3 reads CASSPPPDGYSPEKLFF. The DNA for the CDR3 is TGTGCCAGCAGCCCCCCCCCGGACGGCTACAGCCCGGAAAAACTGTTTTTT.

The chain joins TRBV28 to TRBJ2-1; D tentatively fits TRBD1 or TRBD2 (5 bases each). There are 17 residues in the CDR3. Germline V gene data show CDR1 as MDHEN and CDR2 as SYDVKM. V lost 6 bases, J lost 0 bases, and 18 bases lay in between. The CDR3 is CASSRMGTPSSYNEQFF. Here the CDR3 DNA reads TGTGCCAGCAGCCGCATGGGGACCCCGAGCTCCTACAATGAGCAGTTCTTC.

The gene calls are TRBV3-1 (or the pseudogene TRBV3-2) and TRBJ1-1; possibly TRBD1 for D (5 bases). The CDR3 contains 13 residues. In germline, CDR1 is LGHDT, CDR2 YNNKEL (reference sequence). V shed 8 bases and J shed 3 bases, with 13 bases lying between them. The CDR3 here is CASSRAWDTEAFF. CDR3 DNA: TGTGCCAGCTCCAGGGCATGGGACACTGAAGCTTTCTTT.

CDR3 DNA sequence: TGTGCCAGCAGCCAAACAGGGGGCAGCGGCACTGAAGCTTTCTTT. It codes for CASSQTGGSGTEAFF. The V and J genes are TRBV28 and TRBJ1-1, with 9 bases matching TRBD1. This CDR3 region has 15 residues. J was trimmed by 4 bases and V by 6 bases; bases with no gene match: 9. In germline, CDR1 is MDHEN, CDR2 SYDVKM.

This chain links TRBV24-1 with TRBJ2-3, with 8 bases that match TRBD2. Germline V CDR1 and CDR2: KGHDR, SFDVKD. V was clipped by 6 bases and J by 5 bases; unmatched bases: 3. This CDR3 region has 13 residues. The CDR3 DNA reads as TGTGCCACCAGTCCTCGGGGGGGAGATACGCAGTATTTT. It codes for CATSPRGGDTQYF.

The chain combines TRBV7-2 with TRBJ2-5; no definite D call. Germline V gives CDR1 SGHTA, CDR2 FQGNSA. CDR3 length: 12 residues. Trimming removed 1 base from V and 5 bases from J, with 5 bases in between. DNA of the CDR3: TGTGCCAGCAGCTTAGACTTCGAGACCCAGTACTTC. This encodes CASSLDFETQYF.

CDR3: CASSQEVGTGNTIYF. CDR3 nucleotides: TGTGCCAGCAGCCAAGAAGTGGGAACTGGAAACACCATATATTTT. V usage is TRBV14 and J usage is TRBJ1-3; D not resolved. The CDR3 is made up of 15 amino acids. V was shortened by 0 bases and J by 2 bases, with 8 bases between the two germline ends. Germline V gives CDR1 SGHDN, CDR2 FVKESK.

This chain uses TRBV10-2 with TRBJ2-3; a weak D match, TRBD2 (6 bases). This CDR3 has 15 amino acids. From germline, CDR1 is WSHSY and CDR2 SAAADI. Trimming pared 6 bases from V and 0 bases from J, leaving 13 bases between. CDR3 sequence reads: CASRFSGPSTDTQYF. CDR3 in DNA: TGCGCCAGCAGATTTAGCGGTCCTAGCACAGATACGCAGTATTTT.

The CDR3 bases are TGTGCCAGCAGTTTATCGATGGCGTCAACAGCACAGTACTTC. It is translated as CASSLSMASTAQYF. The chain couples TRBV27 to TRBJ2-7, with D hard to call. Germline V gives CDR1 MNHEY, CDR2 SMNVEV (reference sequence). This CDR3 is 14 amino acids long. Trimming pared 0 bases from V and 10 bases from J, leaving 16 bases between.

This clone was observed a few times. The chain has TRBV5-1 and TRBJ1-1; the D gene is possibly TRBD1 (5 bases). Trimming stripped 3 bases from V and 0 bases from J, with 15 bases between. The germline V gene encodes CDR1 SGHRS and CDR2 YFSETQ. CDR3 length equals 16 residues. The CDR3 DNA sequence: TGCGCCAGCAGCTCCCGACCCAGAGGGGTGAACACTGAAGCTTTCTTT. Encoded protein: CASSSRPRGVNTEAFF.

The chain uses TRBV7-2 and TRBJ2-3; TRBD2 matches at 14 bases. Germline V gene sequence: CDR1 SGHTA, CDR2 FQGNSA. The CDR3 totals 16 residues. Losses at the gene ends were 5 bases for V and 6 bases for J; bases not matched to a gene: 7. The CDR3 reads CASSPRLAGGRDTQYF. CDR3 coding DNA: TGTGCCAGCAGCCCCCGACTAGCGGGAGGGAGGGATACGCAGTATTTT.

This chain uses TRBV6-5 with TRBJ2-7, with 8 bases identical to TRBD2. Trimming cost V 7 bases and J 3 bases; bases outside gene matches: 11. Germline loops: CDR1 MNHEY, CDR2 SVGAGI. The CDR3 is 15 amino acids. For the CDR3, the DNA is TGTGCCAGCAACAACCAGGGCGGGAGGTTCTACGAGCAGTACTTC. Its translation: CASNNQGGRFYEQYF.

V and J are TRBV19 and TRBJ1-5; TRBD1 matches at 8 bases. V lost 3 bases and J lost 6; bases outside the gene matches: 7. This CDR3 has 15 residues. Germline V gene lookup returns CDR1 LNHDA and CDR2 SQIVND (reference sequence). The CDR3 DNA reads TGTGCCAGTAGTATTTACAGGGGGACCGGTCAGCCCCAGCATTTT. It is translated as CASSIYRGTGQPQHF.

The V call is TRBV28, the J call TRBJ2-7, with D perhaps matching TRBD1 (5 bases). Germline CDR1 and CDR2: MDHEN and SYDVKM. This CDR3 is 14 amino acids long. The ends were cut back, 6 bases at V and 0 bases at J, with 12 bases in the middle. CDR3 residues: CASRSTGYSYEQYF. CDR3 in DNA: TGTGCCAGCAGAAGTACAGGTTACTCCTACGAGCAGTACTTC.